A selection of T cell receptor beta chains follows, all from one sample in a study of T cells in Graves' hyperthyroidism and ophthalmopathy. TCRdb passed the multiplex PCR reads through MiXCR, listing each CDR3 protein once. Of hundreds of thousands of distinct CDR3 sequences listed, around 15% are singletons. The sample consisted of blood. The receptors originated from a young woman with Graves' hyperthyroidism. The CDR3 runs from the conserved cysteine through the conserved F or W. Fields, in order: V gene, J gene, CDR3 protein.

v_gene: TRBV7-2
j_gene: TRBJ2-2
CDR3aa: CASSLTITGELFF

v_gene: TRBV24-1
j_gene: TRBJ2-7
CDR3aa: CATSDLRQVPGLAGYEQYF

v_gene: TRBV20-1
j_gene: TRBJ1-5
CDR3aa: CSAGTGGNQPQHF

v_gene: TRBV20-1
j_gene: TRBJ2-3
CDR3aa: CSANLRAQDTQYF

v_gene: TRBV20-1
j_gene: TRBJ1-2
CDR3aa: CSASRDSVYGYTF

v_gene: TRBV11-2
j_gene: TRBJ2-2
CDR3aa: CASSLAYAGGLNTGELFF

v_gene: TRBV11-2
j_gene: TRBJ1-4
CDR3aa: CASSLDDLRGEKLFF

v_gene: TRBV6-1
j_gene: TRBJ2-3
CDR3aa: CASSTPTEGEDTQYF

v_gene: TRBV18
j_gene: TRBJ1-1
CDR3aa: CASSPVALLNTEAFF

v_gene: TRBV19
j_gene: TRBJ2-1
CDR3aa: CASSYQGLPYNEQFF

v_gene: TRBV4-2
j_gene: TRBJ2-3
CDR3aa: CASSQVGGADTQYF

v_gene: TRBV11-2
j_gene: TRBJ2-3
CDR3aa: CASSRTLSTDTQYF

v_gene: TRBV7-9
j_gene: TRBJ1-3
CDR3aa: CASSLEVGNTIYF

v_gene: TRBV12-3/TRBV12-4
j_gene: TRBJ2-7
CDR3aa: CASSLDWSYEQYF

v_gene: TRBV28
j_gene: TRBJ1-5
CDR3aa: CASQQTESNQPQHF

v_gene: TRBV7-9
j_gene: TRBJ1-4
CDR3aa: CASSLFRILGQRPGRRQDSEKLFF

v_gene: TRBV20-1
j_gene: TRBJ2-3
CDR3aa: CSARDRLTVSTDTQYF

v_gene: TRBV28
j_gene: TRBJ2-5
CDR3aa: CASSPRDYRYQETQYF

v_gene: TRBV7-9
j_gene: TRBJ2-7
CDR3aa: CASSFDFTYEQYF

v_gene: TRBV5-1
j_gene: TRBJ1-1
CDR3aa: CASARGRDSEAFF

v_gene: TRBV7-9
j_gene: TRBJ2-2
CDR3aa: CASTYSYSGELFF

v_gene: TRBV13
j_gene: TRBJ2-1
CDR3aa: CASSSTLETGTGYNEQFF

v_gene: TRBV27
j_gene: TRBJ2-1
CDR3aa: CASREGTSGLRYNEQFF

v_gene: TRBV9
j_gene: TRBJ2-2
CDR3aa: CASSVGDPQYNTGELFF

v_gene: TRBV6-6
j_gene: TRBJ1-6
CDR3aa: CASSYSRQVNSPLHF

v_gene: TRBV2
j_gene: TRBJ1-1
CDR3aa: CASSLPGQIMNTEAFF

v_gene: TRBV12-3/TRBV12-4
j_gene: TRBJ2-1
CDR3aa: CASSPRKTSGEQFF

v_gene: TRBV12-3/TRBV12-4
j_gene: TRBJ2-3
CDR3aa: CASWQRGGTDTQYF

v_gene: TRBV29-1
j_gene: TRBJ2-1
CDR3aa: CSVRGTSGTGEQFF

v_gene: TRBV7-2
j_gene: TRBJ2-2
CDR3aa: CASSPQGTAKTGELFF

v_gene: TRBV20-1
j_gene: TRBJ1-1
CDR3aa: CSASLRGRGTFF

v_gene: TRBV20-1
j_gene: TRBJ1-5
CDR3aa: CSAVLDRDDQPQHF

v_gene: TRBV12-3/TRBV12-4
j_gene: TRBJ2-7
CDR3aa: CASSSTGQGGEQYF

v_gene: TRBV7-9
j_gene: TRBJ1-1
CDR3aa: CASRPVGIRVAEAFF

v_gene: TRBV12-3/TRBV12-4
j_gene: TRBJ2-1
CDR3aa: CASSRTGGMRNEQFF

v_gene: TRBV5-1
j_gene: TRBJ2-5
CDR3aa: CASRPKGGLQETQYF

v_gene: TRBV4-1
j_gene: TRBJ2-2
CDR3aa: CASSQERVNTGELFF

v_gene: TRBV15
j_gene: TRBJ1-4
CDR3aa: CATSRDRLTQGEKLFF

v_gene: TRBV29-1
j_gene: TRBJ2-7
CDR3aa: CSVVPTGSIYEQYF

v_gene: TRBV9
j_gene: TRBJ1-2
CDR3aa: CASSVWTNGNLSNYGYTF

v_gene: TRBV10-3
j_gene: TRBJ1-5
CDR3aa: CAIDETGGQPQHF

v_gene: TRBV2
j_gene: TRBJ1-2
CDR3aa: CASRSGTGKIFYGYTF

v_gene: TRBV7-9
j_gene: TRBJ2-1
CDR3aa: CASSLETGTEQFF

v_gene: TRBV4-1
j_gene: TRBJ2-7
CDR3aa: CASSHIISGGSYEQYF

v_gene: TRBV18
j_gene: TRBJ2-7
CDR3aa: CASSPAGQGLSYEQYF

v_gene: TRBV7-8
j_gene: TRBJ2-1
CDR3aa: CASSPDRFPNNEQFF

v_gene: TRBV30
j_gene: TRBJ1-3
CDR3aa: CAWERGFSGNTIYF

v_gene: TRBV30
j_gene: TRBJ1-6
CDR3aa: CAWSPDLRSPLHF

v_gene: TRBV7-9
j_gene: TRBJ2-2
CDR3aa: CASSPPGLAGGPKFSAGELFF

v_gene: TRBV5-1
j_gene: TRBJ2-3
CDR3aa: CASSPTTGSADTQYF

v_gene: TRBV5-1
j_gene: TRBJ1-4
CDR3aa: CASSLPRGGNEKLFF

v_gene: TRBV19
j_gene: TRBJ2-2
CDR3aa: CASTMGGSESGELFF

v_gene: TRBV7-8
j_gene: TRBJ2-4
CDR3aa: CANSSPGQGGIQYF

v_gene: TRBV24-1
j_gene: TRBJ2-2
CDR3aa: CATSALGFGGELFF

v_gene: TRBV30
j_gene: TRBJ2-7
CDR3aa: CAWSSGGLYEQYF

v_gene: TRBV7-9
j_gene: TRBJ2-7
CDR3aa: CASSLGQGTSEQYF

v_gene: TRBV6-1
j_gene: TRBJ1-5
CDR3aa: CASSTAGQGQGAQHF

v_gene: TRBV4-1
j_gene: TRBJ2-7
CDR3aa: CASSQRGLAGEQYF

v_gene: TRBV20-1
j_gene: TRBJ2-5
CDR3aa: CSARDVRQPQETQYF